These T cell receptor beta chains were read from a single sample in a study of T cell repertoires in ileal Crohn's disease. Generated by immunoSEQ multiplex PCR, the TCRdb table keeps only in-frame clones and is missing some. The sample lists 6,400 or so clones; 83% were seen once. The sequenced sample was ileal tissue. These receptors came from an adult with Crohn's disease. The CDR3 runs from the conserved cysteine through the conserved F or W. The D gene is left open where the match is weak. Clone size is given for some rows only: seen once, a few or many times, or a class if the clone is expanded.

V: TRBV19
size: -
D: TRBD2
J: TRBJ2-3
CDR3: CASSSLDSGRAQDTQYF
DNA: TGTGCCAGTAGTTCGTTGGATAGCGGGAGGGCGCAAGATACGCAGTATTTT

V: TRBV29-1
size: -
D: -
J: TRBJ2-3
CDR3: CSVAFEVASTDTQYF
DNA: TGCAGCGTTGCTTTTGAGGTAGCAAGCACAGATACGCAGTATTTT

V: TRBV10-2
size: -
D: -
J: TRBJ1-1
CDR3: CASSESGLNTEAFF
DNA: TGCGCCAGCAGTGAGTCGGGCCTGAACACTGAAGCTTTCTTT

V: TRBV6-5
size: -
D: -
J: TRBJ1-1
CDR3: CASSYGGILNTEAFF
DNA: TGTGCCAGCAGTTACGGCGGCATCTTGAACACTGAAGCTTTCTTT

V: TRBV7-7
size: -
D: TRBD1
J: TRBJ2-7
CDR3: CASSLRTGESYEQYF
DNA: TGTGCTAGCAGCCTCCGGACAGGGGAATCCTACGAGCAGTACTTC

V: TRBV28
size: once
D: -
J: TRBJ2-2
CDR3: CATTGSVTGELFF
DNA: TGTGCCACCACGGGATCGGTCACCGGGGAGCTGTTTTTT

V: TRBV7-9
size: -
D: -
J: TRBJ1-5
CDR3: CASSLGMGDNQPQHF
DNA: TGTGCCAGCAGCTTAGGGATGGGAGATAATCAGCCCCAGCATTTT

V: TRBV29-1
size: -
D: TRBD2
J: TRBJ2-7
CDR3: CSVELAGVRYEQYF
DNA: TGCAGCGTTGAGTTAGCGGGAGTTAGGTACGAGCAGTACTTC

V: TRBV28
size: once
D: -
J: TRBJ1-2
CDR3: CASSLSGTEFSYGYTF
DNA: TGTGCCAGCAGTTTATCCGGGACTGAGTTTAGCTATGGCTACACCTTC

V: TRBV10-1
size: -
D: TRBD2
J: TRBJ2-1
CDR3: CASSVSGDYNEQFF
DNA: TGCGCCAGCAGTGTAAGCGGGGACTACAATGAGCAGTTCTTC

V: TRBV7-9
size: -
D: -
J: TRBJ1-1
CDR3: CASSFGGTTEAFF
DNA: TGTGCCAGCAGCTTTGGGGGGACGACTGAAGCTTTCTTT

V: TRBV6-5
size: -
D: -
J: TRBJ2-2
CDR3: CASSRYINTGELFF
DNA: TGTGCCAGCAGCCGGTATATTAACACCGGGGAGCTGTTTTTT

V: TRBV30
size: once
D: -
J: TRBJ2-5
CDR3: CAWSVVARETQYF
DNA: TGTGCCTGGAGTGTAGTAGCGCGGGAGACCCAGTACTTC

V: TRBV27
size: few
D: TRBD1
J: TRBJ2-7
CDR3: CASSLGRPGGEQYF
DNA: TGTGCCAGCAGTTTAGGGCGCCCAGGGGGTGAGCAGTACTTC

V: TRBV28
size: few
D: TRBD1
J: TRBJ1-2
CDR3: CASRETGARYGYTF
DNA: TGTGCCAGCAGAGAGACAGGGGCCCGGTATGGCTACACCTTC

V: TRBV10-2
size: -
D: TRBD1
J: TRBJ1-5
CDR3: CASRTDRKNQPQHF
DNA: TGCGCCAGCAGGACGGACAGGAAAAATCAGCCCCAGCATTTT

V: TRBV15
size: -
D: TRBD1
J: TRBJ2-3
CDR3: CATSRGQGGVDTQYF
DNA: TGTGCCACCAGCAGGGGACAGGGTGGGGTGGATACGCAGTATTTT

V: TRBV28
size: -
D: -
J: TRBJ2-7
CDR3: CASSFQTYYEQYF
DNA: TGTGCCAGCAGTTTCCAGACTTATTACGAGCAGTACTTC

V: TRBV6-6
size: -
D: -
J: TRBJ1-2
CDR3: CASTDSGGGYGYTF
DNA: TGTGCCAGCACGGACTCGGGGGGCGGCTATGGCTACACCTTC

V: TRBV19
size: -
D: -
J: TRBJ2-5
CDR3: CASSIDLTEETQYF
DNA: TGTGCCAGTAGTATAGATCTCACAGAAGAGACCCAGTACTTC

V: TRBV2
size: -
D: -
J: TRBJ1-4
CDR3: CASNKGRGNEKLFF
DNA: TGTGCCAGCAATAAGGGTCGGGGTAATGAAAAACTGTTTTTT

V: TRBV6-1
size: few
D: -
J: TRBJ2-6
CDR3: CASSELSGANVLTF
DNA: TGTGCCAGCAGTGAACTATCTGGGGCCAACGTCCTGACTTTC

V: TRBV23-1
size: -
D: TRBD2
J: TRBJ2-4
CDR3: CASSQPARTSGSPAKNIQYF
DNA: TGCGCCAGCAGTCAACCCGCCCGGACTAGCGGGAGTCCGGCCAAAAACATTCAGTACTTC

V: TRBV28
size: few
D: TRBD2
J: TRBJ2-7
CDR3: CASSSAGGPSYEQYF
DNA: TGTGCCAGCAGCTCCGCGGGGGGACCCTCCTACGAGCAGTACTTC

V: TRBV15
size: few
D: TRBD2
J: TRBJ2-3
CDR3: CATSRVRETDTQYF
DNA: TGTGCCACCAGCAGAGTGCGGGAGACAGATACGCAGTATTTT

V: TRBV28
size: -
D: TRBD1
J: TRBJ1-1
CDR3: CASTKPDRGLNTEAFF
DNA: TGTGCCAGCACCAAACCGGACAGGGGATTGAACACTGAAGCTTTCTTT

V: TRBV30
size: -
D: -
J: TRBJ1-1
CDR3: CAWSVRRGTEAFF
DNA: TGTGCCTGGAGTGTAAGGCGGGGCACTGAAGCTTTCTTT

V: TRBV28
size: -
D: -
J: TRBJ2-7
CDR3: CASSFNGRGTYEQYF
DNA: TGTGCCAGCAGTTTTAATGGTCGGGGGACCTACGAGCAGTACTTC

V: TRBV7-6
size: once
D: TRBD1
J: TRBJ2-1
CDR3: CASSLGSRAGGEGNEQFF
DNA: TGTGCCAGCAGCTTAGGCTCCCGGGCAGGGGGAGAGGGCAATGAGCAGTTCTTC

V: TRBV5-5
size: few
D: -
J: TRBJ1-2
CDR3: CASSPGVWTGYGYTF
DNA: TGTGCCAGCAGCCCTGGGGTCTGGACGGGGTATGGCTACACCTTC

V: TRBV15
size: -
D: -
J: TRBJ2-2
CDR3: CATSFSPAGELFF
DNA: TGTGCCACCAGCTTTTCCCCCGCCGGGGAGCTGTTTTTT

V: TRBV5-5
size: -
D: -
J: TRBJ2-7
CDR3: CASRSSSYEQYF
DNA: TGTGCCAGCAGATCCAGCTCCTACGAGCAGTACTTC

V: TRBV28
size: -
D: -
J: TRBJ2-7
CDR3: CASSLQGLLEQYF
DNA: TGTGCCAGCAGTTTGCAGGGGCTACTCGAGCAGTACTTC

V: TRBV7-9
size: -
D: TRBD2
J: TRBJ2-5
CDR3: CASSPGGGPQETQYF
DNA: TGTGCCAGCAGCCCCGGGGGGGGGCCACAAGAGACCCAGTACTTC

V: TRBV15
size: -
D: -
J: TRBJ1-2
CDR3: CATSRVRNANYGYTF
DNA: TGTGCCACCAGCAGAGTCAGGAATGCTAACTATGGCTACACCTTC

V: TRBV5-1
size: -
D: TRBD2
J: TRBJ2-3
CDR3: CASSFRAGVGTDTQYF
DNA: TGCGCCAGCAGCTTCCGAGCGGGAGTAGGCACAGATACGCAGTATTTT

V: TRBV11-2
size: -
D: -
J: TRBJ2-7
CDR3: CASSSSGGVSYEQYF
DNA: TGTGCCAGCAGCTCTAGTGGAGGGGTCTCCTACGAGCAGTACTTC